This T cell receptor beta chain derives from a study of sequential checkpoint blockade in melanoma. A single count supports this clone. This CDR3 is built from 12 residues. Germline V gene sequence: CDR1 ENHRY, CDR2 SYGVKD. V was cut by 2 bases and J by 7 bases, with 8 bases left in between. Sequencing was performed with immunoSEQ multiplex PCR; in TCRdb, only in-frame clones are kept and a portion is missing. The sample yields under 45,000 clones, roughly four fifths seen once. Treatment in this sample: randomized to nivolumab then ipilimumab (arm A) or the reverse (arm B). The chain links TRBV10-3 to TRBJ1-2; D perhaps matches TRBD1 (5 bases). Sequenced material: CD8+ T cells sorted from blood (inferred from file names), taken from a patient given nivolumab and ipilimumab in sequence. The TCR comes from a human donor with melanoma. The CDR3, as DNA: TGTGCCATCAGTGAGCGCAGGGTTGGCTACACCTTC. Amino acids: CAISERRVGYTF.